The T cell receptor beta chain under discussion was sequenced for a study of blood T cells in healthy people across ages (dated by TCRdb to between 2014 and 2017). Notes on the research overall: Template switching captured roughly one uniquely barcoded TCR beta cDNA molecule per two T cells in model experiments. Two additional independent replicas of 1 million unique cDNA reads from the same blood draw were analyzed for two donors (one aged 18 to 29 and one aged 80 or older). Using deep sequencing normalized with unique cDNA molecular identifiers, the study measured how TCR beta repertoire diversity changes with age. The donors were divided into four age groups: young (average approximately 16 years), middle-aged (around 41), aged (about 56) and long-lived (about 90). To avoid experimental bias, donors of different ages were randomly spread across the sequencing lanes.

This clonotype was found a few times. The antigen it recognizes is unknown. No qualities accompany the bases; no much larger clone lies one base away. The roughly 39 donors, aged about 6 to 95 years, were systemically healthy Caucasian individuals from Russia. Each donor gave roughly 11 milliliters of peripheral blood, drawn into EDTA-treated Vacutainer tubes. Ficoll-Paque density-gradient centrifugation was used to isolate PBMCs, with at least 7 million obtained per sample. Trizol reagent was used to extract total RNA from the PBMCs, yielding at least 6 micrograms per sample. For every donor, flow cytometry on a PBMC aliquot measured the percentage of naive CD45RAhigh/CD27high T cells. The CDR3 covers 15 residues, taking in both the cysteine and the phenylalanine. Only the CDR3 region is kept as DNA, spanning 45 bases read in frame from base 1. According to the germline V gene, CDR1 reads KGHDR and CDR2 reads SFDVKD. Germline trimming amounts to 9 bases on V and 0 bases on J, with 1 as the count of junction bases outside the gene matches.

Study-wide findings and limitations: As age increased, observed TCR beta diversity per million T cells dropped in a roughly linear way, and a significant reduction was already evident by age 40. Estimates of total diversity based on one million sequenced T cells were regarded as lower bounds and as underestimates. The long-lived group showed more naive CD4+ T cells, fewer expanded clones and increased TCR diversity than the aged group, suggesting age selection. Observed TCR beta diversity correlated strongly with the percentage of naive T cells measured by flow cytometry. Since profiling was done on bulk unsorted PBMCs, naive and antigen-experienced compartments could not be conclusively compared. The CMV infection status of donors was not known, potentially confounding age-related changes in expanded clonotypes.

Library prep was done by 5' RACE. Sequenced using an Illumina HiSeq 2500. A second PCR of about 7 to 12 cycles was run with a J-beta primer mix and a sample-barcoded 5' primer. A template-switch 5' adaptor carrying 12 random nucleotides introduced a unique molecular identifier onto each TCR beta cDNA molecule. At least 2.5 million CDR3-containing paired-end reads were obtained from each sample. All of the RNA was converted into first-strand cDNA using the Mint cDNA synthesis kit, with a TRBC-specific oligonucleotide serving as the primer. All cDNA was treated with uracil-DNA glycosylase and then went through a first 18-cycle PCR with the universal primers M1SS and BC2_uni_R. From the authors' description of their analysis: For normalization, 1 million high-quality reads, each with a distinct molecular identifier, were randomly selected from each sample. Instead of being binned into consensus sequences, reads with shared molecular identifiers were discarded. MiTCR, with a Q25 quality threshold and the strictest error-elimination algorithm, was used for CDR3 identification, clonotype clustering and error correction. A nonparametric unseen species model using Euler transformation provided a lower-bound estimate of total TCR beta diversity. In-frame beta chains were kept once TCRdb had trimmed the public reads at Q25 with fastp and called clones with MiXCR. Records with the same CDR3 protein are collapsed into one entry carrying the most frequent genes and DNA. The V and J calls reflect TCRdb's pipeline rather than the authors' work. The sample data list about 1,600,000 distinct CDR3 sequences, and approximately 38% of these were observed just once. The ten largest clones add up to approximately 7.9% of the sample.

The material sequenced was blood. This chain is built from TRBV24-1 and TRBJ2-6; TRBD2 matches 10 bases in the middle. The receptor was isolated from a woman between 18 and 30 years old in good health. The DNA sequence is TGTGCCACCTCTAGCGGGAGCTCTGGGGCCAACGTCCTGACTTTC. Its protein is CATSSGSSGANVLTF.